These 20 T cell receptor beta chains came from one sample sequenced in a study of vaccination and CD4 T cells after COVID-19. The Oncomine TCR Beta short-read assay sequenced DNA from cultured CD4+ T cells. TCRdb fed the PCR reads into MiXCR, producing one record per CDR3 protein. The sample holds 20,000 to 25,000 distinct CDR3 sequences, 46% seen once. Time point: late sampling 161 to 241 days after vaccination in a few convalescent patients. This sample's treatment: roughly 10-day PBMC culture with coronavirus spike peptide pools or control peptides (ViraFEST assay). The antigens these receptors bind are not known. This material consisted of CD4+ T cells from blood, cultured in vitro, taken about 7 months after SARS-CoV-2 vaccination. The receptors here all came from a human donor who had recovered from COVID-19.

This chain joins TRBV27 and TRBJ2-7, with a weak D call TRBD2 (7 bases). Trimming pared 6 bases from V and 2 bases from J, leaving 14 bases between. Germline-derived CDR1 and CDR2 are MNHEY and SMNVEV (reference sequence). The CDR3 has 14 amino acids. The CDR3 sequence is CASRPTGRAYEQYF. The CDR3 DNA reads as TGTGCCAGCAGACCTACAGGGAGGGCCTACGAGCAGTACTTC.

CDR3: CATRGANQYNEQFF. In nucleotides, the CDR3 is TGTGCCACCCGGGGGGCCAACCAGTACAATGAGCAGTTCTTC. V and J are TRBV6-2 or TRBV6-3 and TRBJ2-1; D possibly corresponds to TRBD2 (7 bases). Trimming removed 10 bases at V and 4 bases at J, with 17 bases between. The length of the CDR3 is 14 residues. Germline CDR1 is MNHEY and CDR2 is SVGEGT.

The rearrangement links TRBV5-1 to TRBJ1-1, with D maybe TRBD1 (6 bases). The V gene lost 5 bases and the J gene lost 7 bases, with 12 bases spanning the gap. Germline lookup yields CDR1 SGHRS and CDR2 YFSETQ. The CDR3 contains 12 residues. The CDR3 is CASRERTDEAFF. CDR3 nucleotide sequence: TGCGCCAGCAGGGAACGGACAGATGAAGCTTTCTTT.

The chain joins TRBV4-2 to TRBJ2-7, with D possibly matching TRBD2 (6 bases). The V gene lost 1 base and the J gene lost 3 bases, with 16 bases spanning the gap. The germline gives CDR1 LGHNA, CDR2 YNFKEQ. The CDR3 totals 16 residues. CDR3 in amino acids: CASSQVFSGDFYEQYF. DNA for the CDR3: TGTGCCAGCAGCCAAGTTTTTAGCGGAGACTTCTACGAGCAGTACTTC.

In its sample, this clonotype was seen a few times. V gene TRBV7-3 combines with J gene TRBJ1-5; D is unresolved. The CDR3 is 18 residues long. Germline loops: CDR1 SGHTA, CDR2 FQGTGA. With 4 bases removed from V and 0 bases from J, the gap between germline ends came to 19 bases. The CDR3: CASSYDWGGHYSNQPQHF. DNA of the CDR3: TGTGCCAGCAGCTACGATTGGGGAGGGCACTATAGCAATCAGCCCCAGCATTTT. The whole variable domain, remainder taken from reference TRBV7-3 and TRBJ1-5, is GAGVSQTPSNKVTEKGKYVELRCDPISGHTALYWYRQSLGQGPEFLIYFQGTGAADDSGLPNDRFFAVRPEGSVSTLKIQRTERGDSAVYLCASSYDWGGHYSNQPQHFGDGTRLSIL.

This clonotype came up a few times. CDR3 loop: CASWTGNYGYTF. For the CDR3, the DNA is TGTGCCAGCTGGACAGGGAACTATGGCTACACCTTC. The chain uses TRBV6-1 and TRBJ1-2; 8 bases are shared with TRBD1. This CDR3 contains 12 residues. V shed 8 bases and J 2 bases; nucleotides not matched to a gene: 1. Germline V gene data show CDR1 as MNHNS and CDR2 as SASEGT.

The chain joins TRBV7-2 to TRBJ1-5; a possible D gene is TRBD1 (6 bases). Germline V lookup: CDR1 SGHTA, CDR2 FQGNSA. Trimming cost V 5 bases and J 6 bases, with 17 bases left between them. The CDR3 totals 15 residues. The CDR3 loop reads CASSPRSGAGQPQHF. The CDR3 bases are TGTGCCAGCAGCCCCAGGTCGGGGGCAGGTCAGCCCCAGCATTTT.

The rearrangement joins TRBV7-2 to TRBJ1-3; D is uncertain. The ends were cut back, 5 bases at V and 0 bases at J, with 8 bases in the middle. The CDR3 is 14 amino acids. CDR1 and CDR2 from the germline V gene are SGHTA and FQGNSA. CDR3 residues: CASSSTVSGNTIYF. The CDR3, as DNA: TGTGCCAGCAGCAGCACAGTCTCTGGAAACACCATATATTTT.

The table lists this clonotype with a few counts. The chain has TRBV7-2 and TRBJ2-5, with D uncertain. The CDR3 has 14 amino acids. Trimming took 5 bases from V and 1 from J, leaving 11 bases between them. From germline, CDR1 is SGHTA and CDR2 FQGNSA. The CDR3 nucleotides are TGTGCCAGCAGCCCACGGACCACCCAAGAGACCCAGTACTTC. Translated, it gives CASSPRTTQETQYF.

Only a few counts were recorded for this clonotype. V is TRBV7-6 and J is TRBJ1-1; weak D call: TRBD1 (5 bases). Per germline, CDR1 SGHVS and CDR2 FNYEAQ. The length of the CDR3 is 15 residues. Trimming cost V 1 base and J 3 bases, with 12 bases left between them. The CDR3, as DNA: TGTGCCAGCAGCTTAGGACAGTTCTTGGACACTGAAGCTTTCTTT. It yields the protein CASSLGQFLDTEAFF.

This clonotype was seen a handful of times. The chain recombines TRBV7-9 with TRBJ2-2; maybe TRBD2 (5 bases). The CDR3 totals 14 residues. CDR1 and CDR2 from the germline V gene are SEHNR and FQNEAQ (reference sequence). V was clipped by 1 base and J by 2 bases, with 5 bases between them. The CDR3: CASSLGTNTGELFF. The CDR3 DNA follows: TGTGCCAGCAGCTTAGGGACTAACACCGGGGAGCTGTTTTTT.

This clonotype rates as medium-sized. This chain links TRBV6-2 or TRBV6-3 with TRBJ1-5, with D tentatively TRBD1 (5 bases). V was pared by 0 bases and J by 9 bases, with 9 bases between. Germline CDR1 and CDR2: MNHEY and SVGEGT. This CDR3 is 13 amino acids long. The CDR3 loop is CASSYSLGRPQHF. The CDR3 DNA is TGTGCCAGCAGTTACTCGTTGGGGCGGCCCCAGCATTTT.

The chain carries TRBV7-8 and TRBJ1-2, with D maybe TRBD1 (5 bases). Deletions cut 5 bases from V and 7 bases from J, with 14 bases between. The CDR3 spans 13 residues. Germline lookup yields CDR1 SGHVS and CDR2 FQNEAQ. Here the CDR3 DNA reads TGTGCCAGCAGCGAATTGGGGGGATCTGGCTACACCTTC. This translates into CASSELGGSGYTF. Filled out from reference TRBV7-8 and TRBJ1-2, the complete variable domain reads GAGVSQSPRYKVAKRGQDVALRCDPISGHVSLFWYQQALGQGPEFLTYFQNEAQLDKSGLPSDRFFAERPEGSVSTLKIQRTQQEDSAVYLCASSELGGSGYTFGSGTRLTVV.

The chain links TRBV20-1 to TRBJ2-7; perhaps TRBD2 as D (7 bases). Trimming shortened V by 6 bases and J by 6 bases, and 12 bases separated the two germline ends. Germline values: CDR1 DFQATT, CDR2 SNEGSKA (reference sequence). The CDR3 loop spans 11 amino acids. Here the CDR3 DNA reads TGCAGTGCATATGGGGGGGCCGAGCAGTACTTC. Translating gives CSAYGGAEQYF.

This sequence joins TRBV4-3 and TRBJ2-4, with 7 bases lining up with TRBD2. The V gene's germline CDR1 is LGHNA and CDR2 YSLEER. This CDR3 is 15 amino acids long. V trimming: 3 bases; J trimming: 1 base; junction bases outside the gene matches: 3. CDR3 nucleotides: TGCGCCAGCAGCCAGCTGGGGGGGGCCAAAAACATTCAGTACTTC. It is translated as CASSQLGGAKNIQYF.

The V gene is TRBV18, the J gene TRBJ1-6; unclear D gene. CDR1 and CDR2 (germline): KGHSH, LQKENI. V lost 3 bases and J 7 bases, leaving 13 bases between the germline ends. This CDR3 has 15 residues. The CDR3 spells CASSPLPPENSPLHF. The CDR3 nucleotides are TGTGCCAGCTCACCCCTACCTCCAGAGAATTCACCCCTCCACTTT.

This clonotype was seen a few times. The genes are TRBV6-1 and TRBJ1-6, with D unclear. Trimming took 1 base from V and 7 from J, leaving 11 bases between them. The length of the CDR3 is 15 residues. Looked up from germline, CDR1 is MNHNS and CDR2 is SASEGT. The CDR3 DNA is TGTGCCAGCAGTGAAGTTCCGACGGAAAATTCACCCCTCCACTTT. Translation gives CASSEVPTENSPLHF.

This chain links TRBV7-2 with TRBJ1-2; maybe TRBD1 (6 bases). Looked up from germline, CDR1 is SGHTA and CDR2 is FQGNSA. Trimming stripped 1 base from V and 4 bases from J, with 16 bases between. CDR3 length: 16 residues. The CDR3 loop is CASSLVGAGAGYGYTF. CDR3 bases: TGTGCCAGCAGCTTAGTCGGAGCAGGGGCTGGCTATGGCTACACCTTC.

V gene TRBV29-1 combines with J gene TRBJ2-4, with TRBD1 matching over 8 bases. Germline V gene lookup returns CDR1 SQVTM and CDR2 ANQGSEA. There are 13 residues in the CDR3. After removal of 4 bases from V and 7 bases from J, the junction contained 6 bases not matched to a gene. CDR3: CSVGTGGTNIQYF. The CDR3 DNA follows: TGCAGCGTTGGCACAGGGGGGACGAACATTCAGTACTTC.

The J gene is TRBJ2-5, the V gene TRBV7-2; D may correspond to TRBD1 or TRBD2 (6 bases each). The CDR3 sequence is 15 residues long. Germline CDR1 is SGHTA and CDR2 is FQGNSA. V lost 5 bases, J lost 4 bases, and 17 bases lay in between. CDR3 sequence: CASSQSSGAAETQYF. The CDR3 nucleotides read TGTGCCAGCAGCCAAAGTTCGGGGGCGGCAGAGACCCAGTACTTC.